Presented here are 5 T cell receptor beta chains from one specimen sequenced in a study of blood T cell repertoires in COVID-19. TCRdb's copy holds only in-frame clones and misses some; the assay was immunoSEQ multiplex PCR. The sample has approximately 530,000 clones, roughly nine tenths seen once. Sample: peripheral blood. Receptors originate from a woman between 45 and 60 years old with COVID-19, enrolled during active disease.

This chain connects TRBV18 to TRBJ1-2; 8 positions match TRBD1. Trimming cost V 5 bases and J 7 bases; bases outside gene matches: 9. The germline V gene encodes CDR1 KGHSH and CDR2 LQKENI. The CDR3 covers 14 residues. The CDR3: CASSGSTGDGGYTF. The CDR3 DNA reads TGTGCCAGCTCAGGGTCGACAGGGGACGGTGGCTACACCTTC. The variable domain in full, with the rest retrieved from reference TRBV18 and TRBJ1-2, is NAGVMQNPRHLVRRRGQEARLRCSPMKGHSHVYWYRQLPEEGLKFMVYLQKENIIDESGMPKERFSAEFPKEGPSILRIQQVVRGDSAAYFCASSGSTGDGGYTFGSGTRLTVV.

The chain is built from TRBV5-6 and TRBJ1-2, with 10 bases matching TRBD1. CDR3 length: 16 residues. Trimming at V came to 4 bases and at J to 7 bases, leaving 13 bases not matched to a gene. Germline CDR1 SGHDT, CDR2 YYEEEE. The CDR3 bases are TGTGCCAGCAGCCCCCTGACAGGGGGCGAATCAAGTGGCTACACCTTC. This encodes CASSPLTGGESSGYTF.

This rearrangement joins TRBV27 to TRBJ2-7, with 8 bases identical to TRBD2. V shed 6 bases, J shed 1 base, and the junction held 2 bases outside the gene matches. The CDR3 consists of 13 residues. Germline V gives CDR1 MNHEY, CDR2 SMNVEV (reference sequence). CDR3: CASSQRGSYEQYF. CDR3 nucleotide sequence: TGTGCCAGCAGCCAGCGGGGGTCCTACGAGCAGTACTTC.

The chain joins TRBV30 to TRBJ1-2, with unresolved D. The germline V gene has CDR1 GTSNPN and CDR2 SVGIG (reference sequence). This CDR3 has 12 residues. V was trimmed by 1 base and J by 4 bases, leaving 7 bases between them. This CDR3 is CAWSGAAYGYTF. The CDR3 nucleotides read TGTGCCTGGAGTGGGGCAGCCTATGGCTACACCTTC.

The chain joins TRBV5-1 to TRBJ2-7; D call uncertain. This CDR3 contains 12 residues. Trimming left V 4 bases short and J 1 base short, with 6 bases between. Germline CDR1 SGHRS, CDR2 YFSETQ. CDR3 DNA: TGCGCCAGCAGCGCCAGTTCCTACGAGCAGTACTTC. Translated, it gives CASSASSYEQYF.